This TCR beta chain is from a study of monozygotic twins with inflammatory bowel disease. Study results and caveats: Data gave no support to a single strong signal or clonotype associated with IBD. Those with IBD had lower TCRbeta diversity (inverse Simpson) than their healthy co-twins did. There was no way to distinguish the different T cell subtypes.

In regard to this clonotype: What it recognizes is unknown.

The CDR3 loop spans 15 amino acids. Looked up from germline, CDR1 is ENHRY and CDR2 is SYGVKD. UMIs incorporating a 6-nucleotide sample barcode were appended by means of template switching. Each CDR3 protein gets one entry in TCRdb, which reprocessed the 5' RACE reads and gives no DNA. This sample's clone table lists a few hundred thousand distinct CDR3 sequences. The sequence came from a human donor with ulcerative colitis or Crohn's disease, or a healthy co-twin of an affected twin (not recorded which). Input material: blood. The chain is built from TRBV10-3 and TRBJ1-1; TCRdb names TRBD1, which stays unverified in the absence of DNA. The chain's CDR3 is CAISEGRASNTEAFF.